This is a list of T cell receptor beta chains from one sample in a study of blood T cell repertoires in COVID-19. The method was immunoSEQ multiplex PCR; TCRdb's version includes in-frame clones alone and lacks a portion of them. The sample yields about 160,000 clones, over 80% seen once. Source material: peripheral blood. The receptors come from a woman aged 80 or over with active or convalescent COVID-19. Each CDR3 is given with its conserved first and last residue. A D gene is named only where the DNA matches it firmly. Size is stated for part of the rows, as once, few or many counts, or as a class when the clone is expanded.

TRBV6-5	.	TRBJ2-2	.	CASMGRTNTGELFF	TGTGCCAGCATGGGCAGGACGAACACCGGGGAGCTGTTTTTT
TRBV11-2	.	TRBJ2-5	.	CASSLFGGRETQYF	TGTGCCAGCAGCTTATTCGGAGGGAGGGAGACCCAGTACTTC
TRBV19	.	TRBJ1-2	TRBD1	CASSLRIGTGGGYTF	TGTGCCAGTAGTCTAAGAATTGGGACAGGTGGCGGCTACACCTTC
TRBV6-1	.	TRBJ1-5	.	CASSETRQTQSGKHF	TGTGCCAGCAGTGAGACTCGACAGACCCAGTCGGGTAAGCATTTT
TRBV7-2	.	TRBJ1-1	.	CASSLLNREAFF	TGTGCCAGCAGCTTATTAAATCGTGAAGCTTTCTTT
TRBV7-2	.	TRBJ1-6	TRBD1	CASGQDNSPLEALHF	TGTGCCAGCGGACAGGACAATTCACCCCTCGAGGCCCTCCACTTT
TRBV19	.	TRBJ1-3	TRBD1	CASSPGTAFSGNTIYF	TGTGCCAGTAGTCCCGGGACAGCATTCTCTGGAAACACCATATATTTT
TRBV12-3/TRBV12-4	.	TRBJ1-2	.	CASSLQGHYGYTF	TGTGCCAGCAGCCTCCAGGGGCACTATGGCTACACCTTC
TRBV19	.	TRBJ1-3	.	CASSTGLGNTIYF	TGTGCCAGTAGTACCGGTCTTGGAAACACCATATATTTT
TRBV19	.	TRBJ1-2	TRBD1	CASTLGQGAIYGYTF	TGTGCCAGTACCCTAGGGCAGGGGGCTATCTATGGCTACACCTTC
TRBV6-5	.	TRBJ1-1	TRBD1	CASNNDRGVYTEAFF	TGTGCCAGCAATAACGACAGGGGGGTTTACACTGAAGCTTTCTTT
TRBV7-2	.	TRBJ1-2	.	CAQTQGGVHGGYTF	TGTGCCCAGACCCAGGGTGGGGTTCACGGTGGCTACACCTTC
TRBV10-3	.	TRBJ1-2	.	CAITQEGGYTF	TGTGCCATCACTCAGGAGGGAGGCTACACCTTC
TRBV6-1	.	TRBJ2-7	.	CASSEVRAEQYF	TGTGCCAGCAGTGAAGTCAGGGCCGAGCAGTACTTC
TRBV5-6	.	TRBJ1-5	.	CASSLVASGQPQHF	TGTGCCAGCAGCTTGGTGGCGTCGGGTCAGCCCCAGCATTTT
TRBV19	.	TRBJ2-3	.	CASSIRAGSSDTQYF	TGTGCCAGTAGTATAAGGGCGGGGTCGTCGGATACGCAGTATTTT
TRBV12-3/TRBV12-4	.	TRBJ1-2	TRBD1	CASSRDRHYGYTF	TGTGCCAGCAGCCGGGACAGGCACTATGGCTACACCTTC
TRBV7-2	.	TRBJ1-2	TRBD1	CASSPRTGGIYGYTF	TGTGCCAGCAGCCCGCGGACAGGGGGGATCTATGGCTACACCTTC
TRBV5-8	.	TRBJ2-1	.	CASSPGTGSSYNEQFF	TGTGCCAGCAGCCCCGGGACTGGGAGCTCCTACAATGAGCAGTTCTTC
TRBV19	few	TRBJ1-3	.	CASSIGATGNTIYF	TGTGCCAGTAGTATAGGGGCTACTGGAAACACCATATATTTT
TRBV30	.	TRBJ2-3	.	CAWSGSGRGSPDTQYF	TGTGCCTGGAGTGGGAGTGGCAGGGGTTCCCCAGATACGCAGTATTTT
TRBV5-1	.	TRBJ2-7	TRBD1	CASSKSGQGVNEQYF	TGCGCCAGCAGCAAATCGGGACAGGGGGTGAACGAGCAGTACTTC
TRBV5-6	.	TRBJ1-3	.	CASSLDTRMFSGNTIYF	TGTGCCAGCAGCTTGGATACCAGGATGTTCTCTGGAAACACCATATATTTT
TRBV19	.	TRBJ2-6	.	CASLGWQGATSGANVLTF	TGTGCCAGTCTTGGGTGGCAGGGCGCAACCTCTGGGGCCAACGTCCTGACTTTC
TRBV4-1	.	TRBJ2-3	.	CASSQDDSKTDTQYF	TGCGCCAGCAGCCAAGATGATAGTAAAACAGATACGCAGTATTTT
TRBV7-9	.	TRBJ1-1	.	CASRGTGTGNTEAFF	TGTGCCAGCAGAGGAACAGGAACCGGGAACACTGAAGCTTTCTTT
TRBV25-1	.	TRBJ1-2	.	CASSELSQGPYGYTF	TGTGCCAGCAGTGAGCTCTCCCAGGGCCCCTATGGCTACACCTTC
TRBV9	.	TRBJ1-4	.	CASSVAGSNEKLFF	TGTGCCAGCAGCGTAGCCGGGTCTAATGAAAAACTGTTTTTT
TRBV27	.	TRBJ1-1	.	CASSFRGQNTEAFF	TGTGCCAGCAGTTTCCGAGGGCAAAACACTGAAGCTTTCTTT
TRBV5-1	.	TRBJ2-5	TRBD1	CASSLSAGGFETQYF	TGCGCCAGCAGCTTATCGGCAGGGGGCTTCGAGACCCAGTACTTC
TRBV11-2	.	TRBJ2-2	.	CASSPGVPGELFF	TGTGCCAGCAGCCCAGGGGTGCCCGGGGAGCTGTTTTTT
TRBV18	once	TRBJ1-5	TRBD1	CASSLGQGGYQPQHF	TGTGCCAGCTCACTAGGACAGGGTGGGTATCAGCCCCAGCATTTT
TRBV7-2	.	TRBJ2-3	.	CASSLDTATKDTQYF	TGTGCCAGCAGCTTAGACACGGCGACAAAAGATACGCAGTATTTT